These T cell receptor beta chains were read from a single sample in a study of blood T cell repertoires in COVID-19. Method: immunoSEQ multiplex PCR; TCRdb's copy keeps in-frame clones and lacks some. Of nearly 300,000 clones in the sample, approximately 84% were seen once. The source material was peripheral blood. These receptors all stem from a human donor with COVID-19, enrolled during active disease. The donor label of this sample is uncertain. The CDR3 runs from the conserved cysteine through the conserved F or W. D genes are given only for firm matches. Expanded clones get a size class; other rows say once, few or many, or leave the size out.

j_call,d_call,clone_size,v_call,cdr3_nt,cdr3_aa
TRBJ2-2,.,few,TRBV27,TGTGCCAGCAAGACAGCGATTAGCACCGGGGAGCTGTTTTTT,CASKTAISTGELFF
TRBJ1-4,TRBD1,.,TRBV7-6,TGTGCCAGCAGCCCAGCGGGTACAGGGGGTGAAAAACTGTTTTTT,CASSPAGTGGEKLFF
TRBJ2-2,TRBD2,.,TRBV11-2,TGTGCCAGCAGCTATACCCCCCCGCGGGAGACCGGGGAGCTGTTTTTT,CASSYTPPRETGELFF
TRBJ2-5,.,.,TRBV2,TGTGCCAGCAGTGACAGCGTTCAAGAGACCCAGTACTTC,CASSDSVQETQYF
TRBJ2-7,TRBD2,.,TRBV28,TGTGCCAGCAGTCCCCTGAGGACTAGCGGGGGAAGCCGCTCCTACGAGCAGTACTTC,CASSPLRTSGGSRSYEQYF
TRBJ1-1,.,.,TRBV9,TGTGCCAGCAGCGTAGCCACAGGGACTGAAGCTTTCTTT,CASSVATGTEAFF
TRBJ2-1,TRBD1,.,TRBV10-1,TGCGCCAGCAGTACACATCAAGGACAGGACAATGAGCAGTTCTTC,CASSTHQGQDNEQFF
TRBJ2-1,.,once,TRBV5-1,TGCGCCAGCAGCTTGGTTGGGGGGACCTCCTACAATGAGCAGTTCTTC,CASSLVGGTSYNEQFF
TRBJ2-2,.,.,TRBV24-1,TGTGCCACCAGGGCCAGGGGAACAATCGGGGAGCTGTTTTTT,CATRARGTIGELFF
TRBJ2-4,TRBD1,.,TRBV25-1,TGTGCCAGCAGTGAACACAGGGGAGAAGGCAAAAACATTCAGTACTTC,CASSEHRGEGKNIQYF
TRBJ1-1,TRBD1,.,TRBV7-8,TGTGCCAGCAGCCTTGGACAGGGGGTGGAAACTTTCTTT,CASSLGQGVETFF
TRBJ2-5,.,few,TRBV2,TGTGCCAGCAACGGAGTCTTCGAGGAGACCCAGTACTTC,CASNGVFEETQYF
TRBJ1-2,TRBD1,.,TRBV10-3,TGTGCCATCAGTGGCGAAGGGGGCTCGGATGGCTACACCTTC,CAISGEGGSDGYTF
TRBJ2-1,.,once,TRBV19,TGTGCCAGTAGTATCGGGGGAAGCTACTACAATGAGCAGTTCTTC,CASSIGGSYYNEQFF
TRBJ2-3,.,once,TRBV27,TGTGCCAGCAGTTTGGGTAGCTTTACAGATACGCAGTATTTT,CASSLGSFTDTQYF
TRBJ1-5,.,.,TRBV6-5,TGTGCCAGCAACGAAAGGAGCGGCATCAATCAGCCCCAGCATTTT,CASNERSGINQPQHF
TRBJ2-2,.,.,TRBV29-1,TGCAGCGTTTGGGGGAGGGGGAAACACACCGGGGAGCTGTTTTTT,CSVWGRGKHTGELFF
TRBJ1-5,.,once,TRBV28,TGTGCCAGCAGTTTATACTACGGCTTGGGGGCCGTTGAGCCCCAGCATTTT,CASSLYYGLGAVEPQHF
TRBJ1-1,TRBD1,.,TRBV18,TGTGCCAGCTCACCAAGGGCCCGACAGGGTGGGATGAACACTGAAGCTTTCTTT,CASSPRARQGGMNTEAFF
TRBJ2-2,TRBD1,.,TRBV5-6,TGTGCCAGCAGCTTGGAGACAGGGCGGAACACCGGGGAGCTGTTTTTT,CASSLETGRNTGELFF
TRBJ2-2,.,.,TRBV28,TGTGCCAGCAGTTTGCGACAACTTACCGGGGAGCTGTTTTTT,CASSLRQLTGELFF
TRBJ2-3,TRBD1,once,TRBV7-8,TGTGCCAGCAGCTTAGATCAGGGGGCAGATACGCAGTATTTT,CASSLDQGADTQYF
TRBJ2-1,TRBD2,.,TRBV7-2,TGTGCCAGCAGCTTGAGGGCTAGCGGCCCGACCTCCTACAATGAGCAGTTCTTC,CASSLRASGPTSYNEQFF
TRBJ1-2,.,once,TRBV2,TGTGCCAGCAGCCTGGACATTTCTGGCTACACCTTC,CASSLDISGYTF
TRBJ1-3,.,.,TRBV6-4,TGTGCCAGCAGTCAAGCAGGGGCCGGAAACACCATATATTTT,CASSQAGAGNTIYF
TRBJ2-7,TRBD2,.,TRBV14,TGTGCCAGCAGCCTCGGACTAGCGTTGTCCTACGAGCAGTACTTC,CASSLGLALSYEQYF
TRBJ1-4,TRBD1,.,TRBV28,TGTGCCAGCAGCCCCAGGACAGGGGCTAATGAAAAACTGTTTTTT,CASSPRTGANEKLFF
TRBJ1-3,TRBD1,.,TRBV9,TGTGCCAGCAGCGCCCACAGGGGCTCGCACTCTGGAAACACCATATATTTT,CASSAHRGSHSGNTIYF
TRBJ2-1,.,.,TRBV7-7,TGTGCTAGCAGCTCTCCTAACAATGAGCAGTTCTTC,CASSSPNNEQFF
TRBJ1-1,.,.,TRBV4-2,TGTGCCAGCAGCCAACTCTCGGACAGATCGAACACTGAAGCTTTCTTT,CASSQLSDRSNTEAFF
TRBJ2-2,TRBD2,.,TRBV18,TGTGCCAGCTCAGCGGGAGTAGAAACCGGGGAGCTGTTTTTT,CASSAGVETGELFF
TRBJ2-5,TRBD2,.,TRBV28,TGTGCCAGCAGGACTCCGGGCCAGCTAGCGGGGACCCAGTACTTC,CASRTPGQLAGTQYF
TRBJ2-3,TRBD1,.,TRBV7-3,TGTGCCAGCAGCTCCCAAGGGGGCAACGCAGATACGCAGTATTTT,CASSSQGGNADTQYF
TRBJ2-1,TRBD2,.,TRBV6-1,TGTGCCAGCAGTGAAATGTACGGGGGTTGGACTAGCGGTAACAATGAGCAGTTCTTC,CASSEMYGGWTSGNNEQFF
TRBJ1-1,.,.,TRBV6-5,TGTGCCAGCAGCTTTACCTCACACCTGAACACTGAAGCTTTCTTT,CASSFTSHLNTEAFF
TRBJ2-2,TRBD2,.,TRBV29-1,TGCAGCGTTACCCCTAGCGGGAGGGCGAACACCGGGGAGCTGTTTTTT,CSVTPSGRANTGELFF
TRBJ1-2,.,.,TRBV15,TGTGCCACCAGCAGAGAAGACAGGCTCCCCTATGGCTACACCTTC,CATSREDRLPYGYTF
TRBJ2-1,TRBD1,.,TRBV9,TGTGCCAGCAGCGTCCGGGACAGGGGTTACAATGAGCAGTTCTTC,CASSVRDRGYNEQFF
TRBJ1-2,.,few,TRBV12-3/TRBV12-4,TGTGCCAGCAGTTGGGCAGGGCACTATGGCTACACCTTC,CASSWAGHYGYTF
TRBJ1-5,.,.,TRBV19,TGTGCCAGTAGTATAGGGTCCGGGGGGTATCAGCCCCAGCATTTT,CASSIGSGGYQPQHF
TRBJ2-7,.,.,TRBV7-2,TGTGCCAGCCGAGCCCAGGTCCCCTCCTACGAGCAGTACTTC,CASRAQVPSYEQYF
TRBJ1-6,.,.,TRBV28,TGTGCCAGCAGTTTAAAGCGAGTCAGCTCCTATAATTCACCCCTCCACTTT,CASSLKRVSSYNSPLHF
TRBJ1-1,.,few,TRBV2,TGTGCCAGCAGTGATGGGGGGGATCCCACTGAAGCTTTCTTT,CASSDGGDPTEAFF
TRBJ2-7,.,.,TRBV28,TGTGCCAGCAGTTTCGGGGGCTCCTACGAGCAGTACTTC,CASSFGGSYEQYF
TRBJ2-7,.,.,TRBV7-2,TGTGCCAGCAGCTTAGTATCCGGGTACGAGCAGTACTTC,CASSLVSGYEQYF
TRBJ2-7,.,few,TRBV5-8,TGTGCCAGCAGCTTGGGACAAAATCGTTACGAGCAGTACTTC,CASSLGQNRYEQYF
TRBJ2-1,TRBD1,.,TRBV6-4,TGTGCCAGCAGTGCCTTGGGACAGGTCTCCAATGAGCAGTTCTTC,CASSALGQVSNEQFF
TRBJ1-2,.,few,TRBV6-2/TRBV6-3,TGTGCCAGCAGCCTGAGCCTCCGCTATGGCTACACCTTC,CASSLSLRYGYTF
TRBJ2-1,TRBD2,.,TRBV25-1,TGTGCCAGCAGTGTTCGGCGGGAGGGAAACAATGAGCAGTTCTTC,CASSVRREGNNEQFF
TRBJ2-7,.,.,TRBV23-1,TGCGCCAGCAGTCAGGGCCACAGAGAGTACTTC,CASSQGHREYF